What follows is one T cell receptor beta chain and its context. Its target is unknown. The sample comes from a study of CXCR3-negative and CXCR3-positive naive CD8 T cells. Broader study findings: Most assays were run on fresh PBMCs (CXCR3 expression partially decreased after cryopreservation).

Researchers reported sorting every CD8+ T cell subset in triplicate, about 290,000 cells per sort. Germline assignment: CDR1 MDHEN and CDR2 SYDVKM. The CDR3 has 16 amino acids. The TRB libraries of cDNA were built by UMI-labeled 5' RACE. With the 5' RACE reads reprocessed, TCRdb shows one record per CDR3 protein and no DNA. The sample has 150,000 or so distinct CDR3 sequences. The sample was naive CXCR3- CD8+ T cells from blood. Indicated subset: CD45RO-CCR7+CD27+CD95- naive CD8+ T cells lacking CXCR3 (TNR3-). V gene TRBV28 combines with J gene TRBJ1-2; TCRdb returns TRBD1, unconfirmable since there is no DNA. This TCR came from a human donor in good health. Some clones in this sample may be carry-over from other donors' samples. This CDR3 is CASSLVGTGTNYGYTF.